The 23 T cell receptor beta chains reported below all come from one sample, sequenced in a study of blood T cell repertoires in COVID-19. Clones were read by immunoSEQ multiplex PCR, and TCRdb kept only the in-frame ones, dropping some. The table has about 37,000 clones, approximately 90% seen once. The sequenced sample was peripheral blood. All receptors come from a man in his fifties or sixties with active COVID-19.

The chain has TRBV18 and TRBJ1-5; maybe TRBD1 (5 bases). V shed 2 bases and J shed 7 bases, with 15 bases lying between them. Germline V gene sequence: CDR1 KGHSH, CDR2 LQKENI. This CDR3 spans 15 amino acids. CDR3 amino acids: CASSPASGSGQPQHF. The CDR3 bases are TGTGCCAGCTCACCAGCTTCAGGGTCGGGCCAGCCCCAGCATTTT. The full variable domain, in which reference TRBV18 and TRBJ1-5 provide the parts outside the CDR3, is NAGVMQNPRHLVRRRGQEARLRCSPMKGHSHVYWYRQLPEEGLKFMVYLQKENIIDESGMPKERFSAEFPKEGPSILRIQQVVRGDSAAYFCASSPASGSGQPQHFGDGTRLSIL.

The rearrangement uses TRBV29-1 and TRBJ2-3, with 9 positions matching TRBD1. Losses at the gene ends were 5 bases for V and 5 bases for J; bases not matched to a gene: 14. The CDR3 is made up of 16 amino acids. The germline CDR1 and CDR2 sequences are SQVTM and ANQGSEA. The CDR3 DNA sequence: TGCAGCGTTTCCGGGGGTACGGACAGGGGAGTAGATACGCAGTATTTT. Protein sequence: CSVSGGTDRGVDTQYF.

The chain combines TRBV6-5 with TRBJ1-1; the D is unclear. The CDR3 extends over 12 amino acids. Germline CDR1 and CDR2: MNHEY and SVGAGI. V lost 6 bases and J lost 5, with 10 bases in between. Written as DNA, the CDR3 is TGTGCCAGCAGCTCCGTCGGGACTGAAGCTTTCTTT. Translated, it gives CASSSVGTEAFF.

The rearrangement joins TRBV9 to TRBJ2-1, with 9 bases matching TRBD2. Trimming cost V 3 bases and J 9 bases; bases outside gene matches: 10. CDR1 is SGDLS, CDR2 YYNGEE, per germline. This CDR3 is built from 15 residues. Here the CDR3 DNA reads TGTGCCAGCAGCGGAGGGAGGCTAGCGGGAAGTGAGCAGTTCTTC. It specifies CASSGGRLAGSEQFF.

The chain couples TRBV15 to TRBJ2-2; D is ambiguous. Trimming removed 0 bases at V and 2 bases at J, with 10 bases between. This CDR3 has 16 residues. Germline CDR1 LNHNV, CDR2 YYDKDF (reference sequence). The CDR3 region is CATSRDGRFNTGELFF. CDR3 sequence (DNA): TGTGCCACCAGCAGAGATGGGCGCTTTAACACCGGGGAGCTGTTTTTT.

This chain joins TRBV4-1 and TRBJ1-1; 10 bases are shared with TRBD1. The ends lost 3 bases at V and 4 bases at J; junction bases unmatched: 2. CDR1 and CDR2 (germline): MGHRA, YSYEKL. The CDR3 is 14 amino acids. CDR3 residues: CASSQTGGGTEAFF. CDR3 bases: TGCGCCAGCAGCCAGACAGGGGGCGGCACTGAAGCTTTCTTT.

The chain recombines TRBV6-6 with TRBJ2-2; the D is unclear. Germline CDR1 is MNHNY and CDR2 is SVGAGI (reference sequence). CDR3 length equals 14 residues. V lost 0 bases, J lost 6 bases, and 8 bases lay in between. In DNA form, the CDR3 reads TGTGCCAGCAGTTACTCGGCCAGGCCCGGGGAGCTGTTTTTT. The encoded protein is CASSYSARPGELFF.

The rearrangement links TRBV6-2 or TRBV6-3 to TRBJ1-5; tentatively, D is TRBD1 (6 bases). This CDR3 contains 14 residues. Looked up from germline, CDR1 is MNHEY and CDR2 is SVGEGT. The germline V and J ends were trimmed by 5 bases and 9 bases, with 17 bases remaining between them. CDR3 in amino acids: CASSPTGPPSPQHF. The CDR3 DNA follows: TGTGCCAGCAGTCCCACAGGGCCCCCTTCGCCCCAGCATTTT.

This rearrangement joins TRBV6-5 to TRBJ2-5, with 12 bases matching TRBD2. The germline V gene encodes CDR1 MNHEY and CDR2 SVGAGI. Germline trimming cut 6 bases from V and 4 bases from J; bases unmatched to any gene: 3. CDR3 length equals 14 residues. The CDR3 here is CASRGGLAGETQYF. Written as DNA, the CDR3 is TGTGCCAGCAGGGGGGGACTAGCGGGAGAGACCCAGTACTTC.

The chain has TRBV5-4 and TRBJ2-7; possible D gene TRBD1, 6 bases. The CDR3 covers 13 residues. Per the germline V gene, CDR1 is SGHNT and CDR2 is YYREEE (reference sequence). Deletions cut 3 bases from V and 6 bases from J, with 13 bases between. CDR3 residues: CASSSGTPLEQYF. The CDR3 region has the DNA TGTGCCAGCAGCTCCGGGACACCCCTCGAGCAGTACTTC.

The chain links TRBV19 to TRBJ1-2; D possibly corresponds to TRBD1 (5 bases). Trimming took off 6 bases at V and 3 bases at J, with 20 bases between the two ends. This CDR3 has 16 amino acids. Per germline, CDR1 LNHDA and CDR2 SQIVND (reference sequence). CDR3 bases: TGTGCCAGTAGACTAGCGGGACTAGAAAACTACTATGGCTACACCTTC. It is translated as CASRLAGLENYYGYTF.

The chain has TRBV13 and TRBJ2-3, with 9 positions matching TRBD2. Germline CDR1 is PRHDT and CDR2 is FYEKMQ (reference sequence). The CDR3 contains 18 residues. Trimming cost V 3 bases and J 0 bases; bases outside gene matches: 10. DNA for the CDR3: TGTGCCAGCAGCTTTAGGGCTAGCGGGACCTATAGCACAGATACGCAGTATTTT. Its protein product is CASSFRASGTYSTDTQYF.

The rearrangement links TRBV6-2 or TRBV6-3 to TRBJ2-7; 13 bases agree with TRBD2. Germline CDR1 reads MNHEY; CDR2 reads SVGEGT. This CDR3 has 17 residues. The V segment lost 5 bases and the J segment 0 bases; nucleotides outside the gene matches: 7. CDR3 bases: TGTGCCAGCAGTCATGGGACTAGCGGGGTATACTCCTACGAGCAGTACTTC. Translation gives CASSHGTSGVYSYEQYF.

CDR3: CASSVVGQDTDTQYF. For the CDR3, the DNA is TGTGCCAGCAGCGTAGTGGGACAGGACACAGATACGCAGTATTTT. The chain carries TRBV9 and TRBJ2-3; TRBD1 agrees at 8 bases. The CDR3 consists of 15 residues. V was pared by 0 bases and J by 2 bases, with 2 bases of the junction left unmatched. CDR1 and CDR2 from the germline V gene are SGDLS and YYNGEE.

The V and J genes are TRBV2 and TRBJ2-3, with 9 bases lining up with TRBD2. This CDR3 has 15 residues. Losses at the gene ends were 5 bases for V and 6 bases for J; bases not matched to a gene: 9. Germline loops: CDR1 SNHLY, CDR2 FYNNEI. CDR3 sequence reads: CASSPLSGRRDTQYF. CDR3 nucleotides: TGTGCCAGCAGTCCCCTGAGCGGGAGGAGGGATACGCAGTATTTT.

This chain links TRBV28 with TRBJ2-5, with 9 bases identical to TRBD2. Germline CDR1 and CDR2: MDHEN and SYDVKM. Trimming cost V 5 bases and J 5 bases; bases outside gene matches: 15. The CDR3 contains 17 residues. The CDR3 is CASSTILAGAVGETQYF. For the CDR3, the DNA is TGTGCCAGCAGTACGATATTAGCGGGAGCGGTAGGGGAGACCCAGTACTTC.

The chain recombines TRBV10-1 with TRBJ2-7, with TRBD2 as a possible D gene (6 bases). This CDR3 has 14 residues. V dropped 0 bases and J dropped 3 bases, with 9 bases sitting between them. The germline CDR1 and CDR2 sequences are WNHNN and SYGVQD (reference sequence). CDR3 sequence (DNA): TGCGCCAGCAGTGAGTCGGGGGGTTGCTACGAGCAGTACTTC. This codes for CASSESGGCYEQYF.

The chain carries TRBV28 and TRBJ1-5, with D perhaps matching TRBD1 (6 bases). The CDR3 contains 15 residues. Germline values: CDR1 MDHEN, CDR2 SYDVKM. V shed 6 bases and J shed 2 bases, with 14 bases lying between them. The CDR3 DNA follows: TGTGCCAGCAGACCTCAGGGGTATCGCAATCAGCCCCAGCATTTT. Translation: CASRPQGYRNQPQHF.

The rearrangement links TRBV19 to TRBJ1-2, with a possible D match to TRBD1 (6 bases). The V gene lost 6 bases and the J gene lost 4 bases, with 12 bases spanning the gap. This CDR3 is 13 amino acids long. CDR1 and CDR2 from the germline V gene are LNHDA and SQIVND (reference sequence). Here the CDR3 reads CASSLGQFYGYTF. The CDR3 nucleotides read TGTGCCAGTAGCCTAGGACAGTTCTATGGCTACACCTTC. The full variable domain, completed using reference TRBV19 and TRBJ1-2, is DGGITQSPKYLFRKEGQNVTLSCEQNLNHDAMYWYRQDPGQGLRLIYYSQIVNDFQKGDIAEGYSVSREKKESFPLTVTSAQKNPTAFYLCASSLGQFYGYTFGSGTRLTVV.

The V and J genes are TRBV21-1 and TRBJ2-3; TRBD1, the table's D call, lacks a check against the DNA. TRBV21-1 corresponds to a pseudogene. This CDR3 spans 20 amino acids. CDR3 protein: CASSTPGHLISGPYTDTQYF. The CDR3 DNA sequence: TGTGCCAGCAGCACCCCGGGACATCTAATAAGCGGACCTTACACAGATACGCAGTATTTT.

This clone was counted only a few times. This chain connects TRBV6-1 to TRBJ2-7; D call uncertain. Germline V lookup: CDR1 MNHNS, CDR2 SASEGT. The CDR3 loop spans 13 amino acids. V was pared by 1 base and J by 0 bases, with 4 bases between. CDR3 protein: CASSEVYSYEQYF. The CDR3 DNA reads TGTGCCAGCAGTGAAGTCTACTCCTACGAGCAGTACTTC.

This chain connects TRBV6-6 to TRBJ1-6, with TRBD1 matching over 7 bases. The CDR3 covers 16 residues. In germline, CDR1 is MNHNY, CDR2 SVGAGI (reference sequence). V lost 2 bases to trimming and J lost 10 bases; unmatched junction nucleotides: 11. This chain's CDR3 is CASSYAPDREESPLHF. The CDR3 DNA reads as TGTGCCAGCAGTTACGCCCCCGACAGGGAGGAATCACCCCTCCACTTT.

The chain has TRBV19 and TRBJ2-5, with D tentatively TRBD1 (6 bases). There are 15 residues in the CDR3. Per the germline V gene, CDR1 is LNHDA and CDR2 is SQIVND (reference sequence). The V end was cut by 3 bases, the J end by 4 bases, with 15 bases between. The CDR3 coding sequence is TGTGCCAGTAGTATTAGGGGAACAGGGTTAGAGACCCAGTACTTC. Residues: CASSIRGTGLETQYF.